The rows below give T cell receptor beta chains drawn from one sample of a study of beta chain features in type 1 diabetes. TCRdb's table, derived via immunoSEQ multiplex PCR, lists solely in-frame clones and lacks some. This table holds some 410,000 clones, roughly an eighth found once. Sequenced sample: naive CD4+ T cells from blood. The receptors here all came from a woman aged 18-30 years in good health. The CDR3 runs from the conserved cysteine through the conserved F or W. The D gene is left open where the match is weak. For some rows the clone size is stated as once, few or many, or as a class when expanded; others skip it.

clone size | CDR3 length | J gene | D gene | V gene | CDR3 protein | CDR3 DNA
. | 13 | TRBJ2-7 | . | TRBV30 | CAWSVGQIYEQYF | TGTGCCTGGAGTGTAGGCCAGATCTACGAGCAGTACTTC
few | 15 | TRBJ2-7 | TRBD1 | TRBV7-9 | CASSPTDRGLYEQYF | TGTGCCAGCAGCCCAACTGACAGGGGGCTATACGAGCAGTACTTC
. | 13 | TRBJ1-1 | . | TRBV7-9 | CASGRGWNTEAFF | TGTGCCAGCGGAAGGGGGTGGAACACTGAAGCTTTCTTT
few | 16 | TRBJ2-5 | . | TRBV9 | CASSGGFLRMGETQYF | TGTGCCAGCAGCGGCGGTTTTTTGCGGATGGGGGAGACCCAGTACTTC
few | 15 | TRBJ1-1 | . | TRBV19 | CASSIDPGPRGEAFF | TGTGCCAGTAGTATAGACCCGGGCCCCAGGGGTGAAGCTTTCTTT
few | 13 | TRBJ2-7 | . | TRBV5-4 | CASSLEALSAQYF | TGTGCCAGCAGCTTGGAGGCCCTCAGCGCACAGTACTTC
few | 16 | TRBJ2-1 | . | TRBV4-2 | CASSQDLRGPTLEQFF | TGTGCCAGCAGCCAGGACCTCCGGGGCCCCACGTTGGAGCAGTTCTTC
. | 15 | TRBJ2-1 | TRBD1 | TRBV30 | CAWSAGQGRYNEQFF | TGTGCCTGGAGTGCAGGACAGGGTAGATACAATGAGCAGTTCTTC
. | 13 | TRBJ2-6 | . | TRBV6-6 | CASSYAGANVLTF | TGTGCCAGCAGTTACGCTGGGGCCAACGTCCTGACTTTC
few | 18 | TRBJ2-5 | . | TRBV7-7 | CASSLYAGQGLSQETQYF | TGTGCCAGCAGCTTATATGCTGGACAGGGACTATCTCAAGAGACCCAGTACTTC
few | 14 | TRBJ1-2 | TRBD1 | TRBV7-9 | CASSLRQGSYGYTF | TGTGCCAGCAGCTTAAGACAGGGGTCCTATGGCTACACCTTC
. | 11 | TRBJ2-3 | . | TRBV20-1 | CSAGQIDTQYF | TGCAGTGCTGGTCAGATCGATACGCAGTATTTT
few | 15 | TRBJ2-1 | . | TRBV5-4 | CASSQRRAPTNEQFF | TGTGCCAGCAGCCAGAGGAGGGCCCCTACCAATGAGCAGTTCTTC
few | 13 | TRBJ2-3 | . | TRBV18 | CASSPSFTDTQYF | TGTGCCAGCTCACCCAGCTTCACAGATACGCAGTATTTT
many | 15 | TRBJ2-6 | TRBD1 | TRBV4-3 | CASSRTGAGANVLTF | TGCGCCAGCAGCCGAACAGGGGCTGGGGCCAACGTCCTGACTTTC
. | 11 | TRBJ1-1 | . | TRBV2 | CASKMNTEAFF | TGTGCCAGCAAGATGAACACTGAAGCTTTCTTT
few | 16 | TRBJ2-3 | TRBD2 | TRBV7-8 | CASSLARIAGPDTQYF | TGTGCCAGCAGCTTAGCGAGAATAGCGGGCCCGGATACGCAGTATTTT
few | 14 | TRBJ2-2 | . | TRBV4-3 | CASSQGLLLGELFF | TGCGCCAGCAGCCAAGGCCTACTCCTCGGGGAGCTGTTTTTT
. | 15 | TRBJ2-1 | . | TRBV9 | CASGLGRDFFNEQFF | TGTGCCAGCGGGTTAGGCAGGGACTTCTTCAATGAGCAGTTCTTC
. | 13 | TRBJ1-1 | . | TRBV29-1 | CSVGTNLNTEAFF | TGCAGCGTTGGGACAAACTTGAACACTGAAGCTTTCTTT
few | 10 | TRBJ1-2 | . | TRBV29-1 | CSVGTDGYTF | TGCAGCGTTGGCACAGATGGCTACACCTTC
few | 15 | TRBJ2-1 | TRBD1 | TRBV7-2 | CASRRDSAFRNEQFF | TGTGCCAGCAGAAGGGACAGCGCCTTTCGTAATGAGCAGTTCTTC